A selection of T cell receptor beta chains follows, all from one sample in a study of blood T cell repertoires in COVID-19. The assay was immunoSEQ multiplex PCR, and TCRdb's table has in-frame clones only and misses some. The sample lists approximately 250,000 clones; around 86% were seen once. The sequencing input was peripheral blood. These receptors all come from a man in his forties with active or convalescent COVID-19. The CDR3 runs from the conserved cysteine through the conserved F or W. Fields, in order: D gene, clone size, J gene, V gene, CDR3 DNA, CDR3 protein. D genes are given only for firm matches. Size values are once, few and many counts, or a class for expanded clones, and some rows have none.

D: TRBD2; size: NA; J: TRBJ2-7; V: TRBV2; DNA: TGTGCCAGCAACCGGGACTACTCCTACGAGCAGTACTTC; CDR3: CASNRDYSYEQYF
D: TRBD1; size: NA; J: TRBJ1-5; V: TRBV2; DNA: TGTGCCAGCAGCAGGGACAGGGGAAGTGTGGGCAATCAGCCCCAGCATTTT; CDR3: CASSRDRGSVGNQPQHF
D: TRBD2; size: NA; J: TRBJ2-3; V: TRBV19; DNA: TGTGCCAGTAGTCCGTCCGGGACTAGCGGGAGGGGAGATACGCAGTATTTT; CDR3: CASSPSGTSGRGDTQYF
D: TRBD2; size: NA; J: TRBJ2-1; V: TRBV6-5; DNA: TGTGCCAGCAGTCAGACTAGCGGGGACTACAATGAGCAGTTCTTC; CDR3: CASSQTSGDYNEQFF
D: NA; size: NA; J: TRBJ2-1; V: TRBV28; DNA: TGTGCCAGCAGTTCCCCTCTAGTAGTCTCCTACAATGAGCAGTTCTTC; CDR3: CASSSPLVVSYNEQFF
D: TRBD1; size: NA; J: TRBJ1-5; V: TRBV30; DNA: TGTGCCTGGAGTGGACAGGGCGGACAGCCCCAGCATTTT; CDR3: CAWSGQGGQPQHF
D: NA; size: NA; J: TRBJ1-5; V: TRBV7-9; DNA: TGTGCCAGCAGCTTAGGGTCGCAACGGGGTCAGCCCCAGCATTTT; CDR3: CASSLGSQRGQPQHF
D: NA; size: NA; J: TRBJ2-3; V: TRBV7-9; DNA: TGTGCCAGCAGCTTAGGAGGCATGGGGCAGTATTTT; CDR3: CASSLGGMGQYF
D: NA; size: few; J: TRBJ1-1; V: TRBV19; DNA: TGTGCCAGTAGTATCCAGGGTCCAGCTTTCTTT; CDR3: CASSIQGPAFF
D: NA; size: NA; J: TRBJ1-4; V: TRBV7-8; DNA: TGTGCCAGCAGCTTAGATGCTGTCGCTCCGCTAAATGAAAAACTGTTTTTT; CDR3: CASSLDAVAPLNEKLFF
D: NA; size: NA; J: TRBJ1-4; V: TRBV7-9; DNA: TGTGCCAGCAGCAAAGGACAGACAACTAATGAAAAACTGTTTTTT; CDR3: CASSKGQTTNEKLFF
D: NA; size: NA; J: TRBJ2-1; V: TRBV30; DNA: TGTGCCTGGACAGGGGTCAAAAGTGATAATGAGCAGTTCTTC; CDR3: CAWTGVKSDNEQFF
D: NA; size: NA; J: TRBJ1-5; V: TRBV19; DNA: TGTGCCAGTAGTATGGGTTGGGGCAGGGCCGAAGATCAGCCCCAGCATTTT; CDR3: CASSMGWGRAEDQPQHF
D: NA; size: NA; J: TRBJ1-1; V: TRBV18; DNA: TGTGCCAGCTCACCTTCCCGGGGGTCCGAGGTGATCTTT; CDR3: CASSPSRGSEVIF
D: NA; size: NA; J: TRBJ2-7; V: TRBV11-2; DNA: TGTGCCAGCAGCTTAGATCGAGGAGGGGGGGCCCTCTACGAGCAGTACTTC; CDR3: CASSLDRGGGALYEQYF
D: NA; size: NA; J: TRBJ1-5; V: TRBV28; DNA: TGTGCCAGCAGTTTCGACCGGAGGGGACAGCCCCAGCATTTT; CDR3: CASSFDRRGQPQHF
D: NA; size: NA; J: TRBJ1-6; V: TRBV6-6; DNA: TGTGCCAGCAGTCAAATGGGGGGGGCTACGTGGAATTCACCCCTCCACTTT; CDR3: CASSQMGGATWNSPLHF
D: NA; size: NA; J: TRBJ1-2; V: TRBV9; DNA: TGTGCCAGCAGCGAAGGGGGAACCCTAGGGGGCTACACCTTC; CDR3: CASSEGGTLGGYTF
D: NA; size: once; J: TRBJ2-3; V: TRBV2; DNA: TGTGCCAGCAGTGCGGGGTGGGCAGATACGCAGTATTTT; CDR3: CASSAGWADTQYF
D: TRBD1; size: NA; J: TRBJ2-7; V: TRBV28; DNA: TGTGCCAGTATACAGGGGGTCGGCTACGAGCAGTACTTC; CDR3: CASIQGVGYEQYF
D: TRBD1; size: NA; J: TRBJ1-5; V: TRBV19; DNA: TGTGCCAGTAACAACCCGGGACAGGGCGGACCCCAGCATTTT; CDR3: CASNNPGQGGPQHF
D: TRBD1; size: NA; J: TRBJ2-3; V: TRBV4-1; DNA: TGCGCCAGCAGCCAAGTAGGACAGGGGGGATTCGATACGCAGTATTTT; CDR3: CASSQVGQGGFDTQYF
D: NA; size: NA; J: TRBJ2-4; V: TRBV6-5; DNA: TGTGCCAGCAGTCCTTCAGGGTCGGACATTCAGTACTTC; CDR3: CASSPSGSDIQYF
D: NA; size: NA; J: TRBJ2-1; V: TRBV5-1; DNA: TGCGCCAGCAGCCCCGGGTCGGACTTCGGCAATGAGCAGTTCTTC; CDR3: CASSPGSDFGNEQFF